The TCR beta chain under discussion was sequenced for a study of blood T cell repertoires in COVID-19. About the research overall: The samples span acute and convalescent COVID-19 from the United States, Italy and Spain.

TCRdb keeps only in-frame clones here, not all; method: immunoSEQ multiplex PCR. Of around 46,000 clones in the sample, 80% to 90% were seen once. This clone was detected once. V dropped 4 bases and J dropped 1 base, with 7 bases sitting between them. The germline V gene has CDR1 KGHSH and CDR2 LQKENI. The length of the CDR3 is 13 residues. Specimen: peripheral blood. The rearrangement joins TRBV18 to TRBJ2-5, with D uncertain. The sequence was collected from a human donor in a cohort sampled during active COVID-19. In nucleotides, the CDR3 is TGTGCCAGCTCACTTCATTTCCAAGAGACCCAGTACTTC. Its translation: CASSLHFQETQYF.